The 19 T cell receptor beta chains presented below share a single source sample, sequenced in a study of blood T cell repertoires in COVID-19. The protocol was immunoSEQ multiplex PCR, while the TCRdb copy is restricted to in-frame clones and leaves out a portion. The table shows under 350,000 clones, with about nine tenths occurring only once. What was sequenced was PBMCs or T cells enriched from blood (not recorded which). These receptors originate from a man between 25 and 39 years old who had recovered from COVID-19.

The V gene is TRBV15, the J gene TRBJ1-2; 7 bases fit TRBD1. CDR3 length: 18 amino acids. Per the germline V gene, CDR1 is LNHNV and CDR2 is YYDKDF (reference sequence). V gave up 4 bases and J gave up 4 bases; unmatched junction bases: 18. As DNA, the CDR3 is TGTGCCACCAGCAACGGACAGGCGCCCCTGGGCGTCACCTATGGCTACACCTTC. It codes for CATSNGQAPLGVTYGYTF.

The rearrangement links TRBV2 to TRBJ1-6; TRBD1 matches at 10 bases. The ends lost 0 bases at V and 6 bases at J; junction bases unmatched: 11. The germline V gene has CDR1 SNHLY and CDR2 FYNNEI. This CDR3 contains 19 residues. The CDR3 is CASSEAFYRTGGGNSPLHF. CDR3 DNA sequence: TGTGCCAGCAGTGAAGCCTTCTACAGGACAGGGGGAGGTAATTCACCCCTCCACTTT.

This rearrangement joins TRBV18 to TRBJ1-2; D is perhaps TRBD1 (6 bases). CDR3 length: 14 residues. Trimming cost V 3 bases and J 2 bases, with 10 bases left between them. CDR1 and CDR2 (germline): KGHSH, LQKENI. CDR3 loop: CASSPLDSNYGYTF. The CDR3 region has the DNA TGTGCCAGCTCACCCTTGGACAGCAACTATGGCTACACCTTC.

The genes are TRBV5-6 and TRBJ2-2; D is ambiguous. Germline V CDR1 and CDR2: SGHDT, YYEEEE. V lost 5 bases and J lost 4, with 12 bases in between. CDR3 size: 14 residues. The CDR3 reads CASSLYQATGELFF. The CDR3 bases are TGTGCCAGCAGTTTGTACCAGGCCACCGGGGAGCTGTTTTTT.

This clone was seen only once. This chain joins TRBV12-3 or TRBV12-4 and TRBJ1-6; 9 positions match TRBD1. Trimming at V came to 8 bases and at J to 8 bases, leaving 1 base not matched to a gene. The CDR3 totals 12 residues. As DNA, the CDR3 is TGTGCCAGCGGGACAGGGTATTCACCCCTCCACTTT. It codes for CASGTGYSPLHF.

The V and J genes are TRBV27 and TRBJ2-7, with TRBD2 identical over 9 bases. The CDR3 totals 14 residues. V trimming: 3 bases; J trimming: 3 bases; junction bases outside the gene matches: 3. CDR1 and CDR2 (germline): MNHEY, SMNVEV (reference sequence). The CDR3 DNA is TGTGCCAGCAGTTTCTCTAGCGGGATCTACGAGCAGTACTTC. Encoded protein: CASSFSSGIYEQYF.

The rearrangement links TRBV7-8 to TRBJ1-1, with 8 bases matching TRBD1. CDR3 length equals 13 residues. After removal of 5 bases from V and 4 bases from J, the junction contained 3 bases not matched to a gene. Germline assignment: CDR1 SGHVS and CDR2 FQNEAQ. CDR3 region: CASSVGQGTEAFF. The CDR3 region has the DNA TGTGCCAGCAGCGTAGGACAGGGCACTGAAGCTTTCTTT.

The gene calls are TRBV5-8 and TRBJ1-1, with a possible D match to TRBD1 (5 bases). Trimming removed 4 bases from V and 5 bases from J, with 12 bases in between. CDR3 length: 13 amino acids. CDR1 is SGHTS and CDR2 is YDEGEE in the germline V gene. DNA of the CDR3: TGTGCCAGCAGCCGACGGGGGGGAACTGAAGCTTTCTTT. Its translation: CASSRRGGTEAFF.

The rearrangement joins TRBV6-5 to TRBJ2-5; 12 bases match TRBD2. J was trimmed by 4 bases and V by 5 bases; bases with no gene match: 5. CDR3 length: 15 residues. Germline values: CDR1 MNHEY, CDR2 SVGAGI. CDR3 nucleotides: TGTGCCAGCAGTCCGACTAGCGGGGGCCGAGAGACCCAGTACTTC. As protein: CASSPTSGGRETQYF.

This chain links TRBV5-1 with TRBJ2-6, with no clear D. Trimming removed 7 bases from V and 3 bases from J, with 8 bases in between. The germline gives CDR1 SGHRS, CDR2 YFSETQ. The CDR3 is 13 residues long. As DNA, the CDR3 is TGCGCCAGCGCGAATTTTGGGGCCAACGTCCTGACTTTC. Amino acids: CASANFGANVLTF.

A single count supports this clone. The chain combines TRBV18 with TRBJ2-1, with 7 bases lining up with TRBD2. The CDR3 spans 17 residues. Trimming cost V 6 bases and J 2 bases; bases outside gene matches: 13. Germline CDR1 is KGHSH and CDR2 is LQKENI. As DNA, the CDR3 is TGTGCCAGCTCCCCGGTTGGAGCGGGGCCCACCTACAATGAGCAGTTCTTC. This sequence encodes CASSPVGAGPTYNEQFF.

The genes are TRBV5-6 and TRBJ2-1, with a tentative D call TRBD2 (6 bases). Germline V lookup: CDR1 SGHDT, CDR2 YYEEEE. This CDR3 region has 16 residues. The V end was cut by 2 bases, the J end by 5 bases, with 17 bases between. The CDR3 DNA reads as TGTGCCAGCAGCTTTAGGTTTAGCGGCACAAACAATGAGCAGTTCTTC. Residues: CASSFRFSGTNNEQFF.

The chain combines TRBV5-6 with TRBJ1-5, with D perhaps matching TRBD1 (5 bases). V lost 5 bases and J 3 bases, leaving 18 bases between the germline ends. Germline V gene data show CDR1 as SGHDT and CDR2 as YYEEEE. The CDR3 extends over 16 amino acids. The CDR3 DNA sequence: TGTGCCAGCAGTCTTCACAGGCCCTTGTTCAATCAGCCCCAGCATTTT. This gives the protein CASSLHRPLFNQPQHF.

The chain links TRBV18 to TRBJ1-2; 10 nucleotides match TRBD1. The CDR3 is made up of 15 amino acids. Germline assignment: CDR1 KGHSH and CDR2 LQKENI. J was trimmed by 2 bases and V by 0 bases; bases with no gene match: 0. CDR3 in DNA: TGTGCCAGCTCACCACCGGACAGGGGGAACTATGGCTACACCTTC. Protein sequence: CASSPPDRGNYGYTF.

This clone was recorded only once. The rearrangement uses TRBV11-3 and TRBJ2-3; tentatively, D is TRBD1 (5 bases). The V and J ends lost 3 bases and 0 bases respectively, with 10 bases between them. CDR1 is SGHNT and CDR2 is YENEEA in the germline V gene. CDR3 size: 15 residues. The CDR3 sequence: CASSFGQQSTDTQYF. CDR3 in DNA: TGTGCCAGCAGCTTTGGACAACAAAGCACAGATACGCAGTATTTT.

The chain uses TRBV19 and TRBJ1-1; 8 positions agree with TRBD1. Germline lookup yields CDR1 LNHDA and CDR2 SQIVND (reference sequence). V was pared by 5 bases and J by 7 bases, with 6 bases of the junction left unmatched. The CDR3 contains 13 residues. The CDR3 DNA is TGTGCCAGTAGTTACCAGGGGGCTGTTGAAGCTTTCTTT. It codes for CASSYQGAVEAFF. Combining the CDR3 with reference TRBV19 and TRBJ1-1 gives the whole variable domain DGGITQSPKYLFRKEGQNVTLSCEQNLNHDAMYWYRQDPGQGLRLIYYSQIVNDFQKGDIAEGYSVSREKKESFPLTVTSAQKNPTAFYLCASSYQGAVEAFFGQGTRLTVV.

V gene TRBV7-9 combines with J gene TRBJ2-7; D is possibly TRBD1 (5 bases). Trimming took 5 bases from V and 4 from J, leaving 15 bases between them. This CDR3 contains 14 residues. The V gene's germline CDR1 is SEHNR and CDR2 FQNEAQ (reference sequence). For the CDR3, the DNA is TGTGCCAGCAGCCCGCCAGACAGACCTTACGAGCAGTACTTC. Residues: CASSPPDRPYEQYF. The variable domain in full, with the rest retrieved from reference TRBV7-9 and TRBJ2-7, is DTGVSQNPRHKITKRGQNVTFRCDPISEHNRLYWYRQTLGQGPEFLTYFQNEAQLEKSRLLSDRFSAERPKGSFSTLEIQRTEQGDSAMYLCASSPPDRPYEQYFGPGTRLTVT.

The DNA for the CDR3 is TGTGCCAGCAGTTGGCAGTCCTACGAGCAGTACTTC. This translates into CASSWQSYEQYF. The genes are TRBV6-2 or TRBV6-3 and TRBJ2-7, with unresolved D. V gave up 4 bases and J gave up 1 base, with 5 bases separating them. CDR1 is MNHEY, CDR2 SVGEGT, per germline. CDR3 length: 12 amino acids.

This clone was counted only a few times. The chain combines TRBV11-3 with TRBJ1-2, with D uncertain. Deletions cut 4 bases from V and 4 bases from J, with 13 bases between. Germline CDR1 reads SGHNT; CDR2 reads YENEEA. The CDR3 runs 14 residues. CDR3 residues: CASSSEPVSYGYTF. CDR3 coding DNA: TGTGCCAGCAGCTCGGAGCCCGTCTCCTATGGCTACACCTTC.